This is a list of T cell receptor beta chains from one sample in a study of identifying expanded T cells in peripheral blood. Repertoires were generated with immunoSEQ multiplex PCR, while TCRdb's copy carries only in-frame clones and drops some. The profile shows 50,000 to 75,000 clones, around 87% of them singletons. Sequenced sample: blood. These receptors all stem from a person aged 18 to 70 in good health. The CDR3 runs from the conserved cysteine through the conserved F or W.

TRBV27	TRBJ1-1	CASSPYFGTGVENTEAFF
TRBV28	TRBJ1-2	CASSPPTGWLSPPF
TRBV6-1	TRBJ2-7	CASSAWGYEQYF
TRBV2	TRBJ2-3	CASRFGGTDTQYF
TRBV19	TRBJ1-2	CASSKEGTAKYTF
TRBV5-5	TRBJ1-5	CASSLFSSNQPQHF
TRBV15	TRBJ2-1	CATSFLSGGPSSYNEQFF
TRBV15	TRBJ1-5	CATSPDRGLSNQPQHF
TRBV27	TRBJ1-1	CASSRTGDGTEAFF
TRBV5-6	TRBJ1-6	CASSRQNSPLHF
TRBV7-2	TRBJ2-7	CASSPDRGRGYEQYF
TRBV18	TRBJ2-3	CASSPRSSVTTDTQYF
TRBV6-1	TRBJ1-2	CASSELGRLSGYTF
TRBV13	TRBJ2-3	CASSLTSGGAADTQYF
TRBV30	TRBJ2-5	CAWSTIETQYF
TRBV6-4	TRBJ2-2	CASSDSLAGNTGELFF
TRBV4-1	TRBJ2-5	CASSQDFGGPQETQYF
TRBV6-1	TRBJ1-1	CASSEAPGRGGTEAFF
TRBV19	TRBJ2-3	CASSGRDRGFDTQYF
TRBV30	TRBJ2-1	CAWGRVRGNEQFF
TRBV27	TRBJ2-7	CASSFPGREQYF
TRBV11-2	TRBJ2-7	CASSQIDSGEQYF
TRBV7-3	TRBJ2-3	CASSLSGTSGRRGTQYF
TRBV5-4	TRBJ2-1	CASSLSRGAYNEQFF
TRBV9	TRBJ1-1	CASSGGGLGARTETEAFF
TRBV5-1	TRBJ2-7	CASSRTGGSYEQYF
TRBV6-1	TRBJ2-1	CASIMWDSYNEQFF
TRBV7-9	TRBJ2-7	CASSPPVTGSLYF
TRBV4-2	TRBJ1-6	CASSQEMGGARSPLHF
TRBV7-9	TRBJ2-7	CASSPVWSEQYF
TRBV6-5	TRBJ2-7	CASSRETGVHEQYF
TRBV5-1	TRBJ2-1	CASSAGTRGYNEQFF
TRBV5-8	TRBJ2-3	CASSPVTGGRTDTQYF
TRBV25-1	TRBJ1-6	CASSERIYNSPLHF
TRBV19	TRBJ2-7	CASRQTSANYEQYF
TRBV6-1	TRBJ2-4	CASSEQSGTGGNIQYF
TRBV6-4	TRBJ2-1	CASSDGEGGNNEQFF
TRBV5-4	TRBJ2-7	CASSLPGALEQYF
TRBV5-1	TRBJ1-4	CASSGGTATNEKLFF
TRBV5-1	TRBJ1-4	CASSFGGANEKLFF
TRBV7-2	TRBJ2-5	CASSLLGLAGGGETQYF
TRBV2	TRBJ1-5	CASSERGAVNQPQHF
TRBV7-9	TRBJ2-2	CASSSNTGGLTGELFF
TRBV5-4	TRBJ1-1	CASSWTGGENTEAFF
TRBV5-1	TRBJ1-6	CASSLNRNNSPLHF
TRBV7-9	TRBJ2-3	CASSLPLGTSSTDTQYF
TRBV19	TRBJ2-1	CASSRSVRVSEQFF
TRBV6-1	TRBJ2-3	CASSLDRGSSDTQYF
TRBV30	TRBJ1-1	CAWSVMVAAEAFF
TRBV7-8	TRBJ2-7	CASSLQFGAYEQYF
TRBV6-5	TRBJ2-5	CASGRSQETQYF
TRBV18	TRBJ2-7	CASSPGGYYEQYF
TRBV28	TRBJ1-4	CASSLLMINEKLFF
TRBV7-9	TRBJ2-1	CASSFSSVIEQFF
TRBV4-1	TRBJ1-5	CASSQVGPNQPQHF
TRBV9	TRBJ2-2	CASTVMSTGELFF
TRBV9	TRBJ2-2	CASSVAQGTRELFF